The sequence of this TCR beta chain was determined in a study of blood T cell repertoires in COVID-19. In the study overall: There were acute and convalescent COVID-19 samples, and they came from the United States, Italy and Spain. Nucleic acid was either cDNA or gDNA, and it came from T cells, B-cell-depleted T cells, or PBMCs.

V lost 2 bases, J lost 8 bases, and 15 bases lay in between. Germline CDR1 is MNHEY and CDR2 is SVGAGI. The CDR3 is made up of 14 amino acids. As originally analysed: Estimated nucleated cell counts came from reference gene primer amplification. The method was immunoSEQ multiplex PCR; TCRdb's version includes in-frame clones alone and lacks a portion of them. That table furnishes V, J and clone size, whereas the DNA furnished D and trimming. The repertoire includes over 90,000 clones, more than 75% of them detected once, and around 12% sits in the top ten. The TCR was taken from a human donor in a cohort sampled during active COVID-19. Sample: peripheral blood. V is TRBV6-5 and J is TRBJ1-2, with a possible D match to TRBD1 (5 bases). This CDR3 reads CASSYRAGSEGYTF. The CDR3 nucleotides are TGTGCCAGCAGTTACCGGGCAGGGTCGGAAGGCTACACCTTC.